This T cell receptor beta chain was obtained from a study of technical replicates of blood from a handful of donors. This clone was seen a few times. Clones were sequenced by immunoSEQ multiplex PCR, and TCRdb holds only the in-frame ones, with some missing. The sample shows 90,000 to 100,000 clones, approximately 94% of them seen only once. Looked up from germline, CDR1 is SQVTM and CDR2 is ANQGSEA. V was pared by 4 bases and J by 0 bases, with 9 bases between. The CDR3 spans 13 residues. The rearrangement uses TRBV29-1 and TRBJ1-1; no clear D. This clonotype was sampled from a human donor in good health. The sample taken for sequencing was T cells isolated from PBMCs. The CDR3 DNA follows: TGCAGCGTTGGAGACACAATGAACACTGAAGCTTTCTTT. It is translated as CSVGDTMNTEAFF.